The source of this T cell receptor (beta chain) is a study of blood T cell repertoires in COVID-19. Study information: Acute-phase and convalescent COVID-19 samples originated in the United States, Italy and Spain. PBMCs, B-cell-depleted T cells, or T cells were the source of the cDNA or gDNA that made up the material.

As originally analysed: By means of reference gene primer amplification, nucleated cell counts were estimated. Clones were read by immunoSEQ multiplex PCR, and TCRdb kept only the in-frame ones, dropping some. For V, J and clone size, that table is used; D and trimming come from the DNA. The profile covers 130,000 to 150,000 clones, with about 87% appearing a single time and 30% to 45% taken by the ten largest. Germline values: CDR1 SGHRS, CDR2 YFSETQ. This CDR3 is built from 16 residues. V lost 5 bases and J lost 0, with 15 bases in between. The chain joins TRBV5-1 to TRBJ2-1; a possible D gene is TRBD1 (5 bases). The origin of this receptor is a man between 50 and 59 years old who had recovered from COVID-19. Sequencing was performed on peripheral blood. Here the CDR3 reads CASSLNRPSSYNEQFF. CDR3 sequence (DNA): TGCGCCAGCAGTTTGAACAGGCCGAGCTCCTACAATGAGCAGTTCTTC.